The sequence of this TCR beta chain was determined in a study of blood T cell repertoires in COVID-19. Overall study: The analysed material was cDNA or gDNA that came from T cells, B-cell-depleted T cells, or PBMCs.

Seattle participants joined during active infection and were tracked over time. The protocol was immunoSEQ multiplex PCR, while the TCRdb copy is restricted to in-frame clones and leaves out a portion. In the table there are about 370,000 clones, more than 70% of which are singletons. Input material: peripheral blood. The origin of this receptor is a woman in her thirties with COVID-19, enrolled during active disease.

The CDR3 DNA follows: TGTGCCAGCAGTTCTAACAGAGAGTGGTCCAAAAACATTCAGTACTTC. This sequence encodes CASSSNREWSKNIQYF. J is TRBJ2-4 and V is TRBV28, with no clear D. Germline V gene sequence: CDR1 MDHEN, CDR2 SYDVKM. The CDR3 has 16 residues. Trimming took 4 bases from V and 2 from J, leaving 15 bases between them.